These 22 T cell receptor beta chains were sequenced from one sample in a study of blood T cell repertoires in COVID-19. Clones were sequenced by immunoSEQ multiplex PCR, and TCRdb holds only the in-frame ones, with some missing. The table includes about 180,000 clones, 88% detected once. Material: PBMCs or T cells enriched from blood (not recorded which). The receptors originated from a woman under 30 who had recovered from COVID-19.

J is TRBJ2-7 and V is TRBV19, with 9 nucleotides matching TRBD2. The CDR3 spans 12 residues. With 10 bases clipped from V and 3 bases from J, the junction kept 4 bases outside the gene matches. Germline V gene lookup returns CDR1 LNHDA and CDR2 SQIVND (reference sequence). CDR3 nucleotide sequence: TGTGCCACTAGCGGGACAGTCTACGAGCAGTACTTC. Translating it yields CATSGTVYEQYF.

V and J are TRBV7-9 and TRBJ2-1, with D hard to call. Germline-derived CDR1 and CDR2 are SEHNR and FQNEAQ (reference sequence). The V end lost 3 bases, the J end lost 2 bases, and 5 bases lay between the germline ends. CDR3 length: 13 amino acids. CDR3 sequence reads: CASSLAPYNEQFF. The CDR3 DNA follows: TGTGCCAGCAGCTTGGCCCCCTACAATGAGCAGTTCTTC.

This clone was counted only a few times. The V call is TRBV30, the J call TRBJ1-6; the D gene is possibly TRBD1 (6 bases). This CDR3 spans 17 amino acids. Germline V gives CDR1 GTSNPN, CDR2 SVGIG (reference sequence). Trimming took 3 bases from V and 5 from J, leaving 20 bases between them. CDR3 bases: TGTGCCTGGAGCAACGGGGGGGCGGGAGAAGATAATTCACCCCTCCACTTT. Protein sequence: CAWSNGGAGEDNSPLHF.

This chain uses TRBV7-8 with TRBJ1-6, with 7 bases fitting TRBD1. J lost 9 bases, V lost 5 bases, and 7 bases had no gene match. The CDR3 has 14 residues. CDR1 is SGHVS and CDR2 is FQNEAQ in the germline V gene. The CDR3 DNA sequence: TGTGCCAGCAGCCCTAACAGGGGAGCTTCACCCCTCCACTTT. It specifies CASSPNRGASPLHF.

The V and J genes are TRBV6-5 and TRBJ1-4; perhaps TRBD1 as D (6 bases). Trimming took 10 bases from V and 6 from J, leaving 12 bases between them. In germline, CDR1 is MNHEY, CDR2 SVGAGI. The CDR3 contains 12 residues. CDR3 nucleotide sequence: TGTGCCACGGGCGGGGGGCATGAAAAACTGTTTTTT. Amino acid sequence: CATGGGHEKLFF.

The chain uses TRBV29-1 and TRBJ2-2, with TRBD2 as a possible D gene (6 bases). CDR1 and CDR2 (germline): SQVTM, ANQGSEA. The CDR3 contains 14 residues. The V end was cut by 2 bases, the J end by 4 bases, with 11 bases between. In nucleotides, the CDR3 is TGCAGCGTTGAACGGCCCGGGAGCACCGGGGAGCTGTTTTTT. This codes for CSVERPGSTGELFF.

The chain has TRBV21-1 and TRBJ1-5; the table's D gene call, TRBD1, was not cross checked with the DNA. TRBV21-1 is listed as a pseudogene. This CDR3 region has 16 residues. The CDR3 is CASSPTMRQGNQPQHF. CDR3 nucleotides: TGTGCCAGCAGCCCTACCATGCGACAGGGCAATCAGCCCCAGCATTTT.

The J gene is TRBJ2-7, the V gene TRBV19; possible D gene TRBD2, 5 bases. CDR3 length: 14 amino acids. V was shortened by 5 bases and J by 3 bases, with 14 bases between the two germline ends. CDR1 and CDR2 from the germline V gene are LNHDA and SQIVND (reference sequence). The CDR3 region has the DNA TGTGCCAGTAGTGCGGGCTTGGGCAGCTACGAGCAGTACTTC. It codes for CASSAGLGSYEQYF.

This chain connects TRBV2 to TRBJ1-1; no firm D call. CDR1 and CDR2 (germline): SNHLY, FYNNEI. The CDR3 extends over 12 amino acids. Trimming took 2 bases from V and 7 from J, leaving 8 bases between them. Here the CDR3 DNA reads TGTGCCAGCAGTGAATTCGGTCTTGAAGCTTTCTTT. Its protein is CASSEFGLEAFF. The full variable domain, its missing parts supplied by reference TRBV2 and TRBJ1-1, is EPEVTQTPSHQVTQMGQEVILRCVPISNHLYFYWYRQILGQKVEFLVSFYNNEISEKSEIFDDQFSVERPDGSNFTLKIRSTKLEDSAMYFCASSEFGLEAFFGQGTRLTVV.

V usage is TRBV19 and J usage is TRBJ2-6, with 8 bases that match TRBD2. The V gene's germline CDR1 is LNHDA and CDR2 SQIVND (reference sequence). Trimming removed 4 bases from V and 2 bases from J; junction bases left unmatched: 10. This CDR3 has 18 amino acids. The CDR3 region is CASSTRPRGGPGANVLTF. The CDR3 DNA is TGTGCCAGTAGTACTCGACCCCGGGGGGGGCCTGGGGCCAACGTCCTGACTTTC. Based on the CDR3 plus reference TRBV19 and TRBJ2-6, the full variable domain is DGGITQSPKYLFRKEGQNVTLSCEQNLNHDAMYWYRQDPGQGLRLIYYSQIVNDFQKGDIAEGYSVSREKKESFPLTVTSAQKNPTAFYLCASSTRPRGGPGANVLTFGAGSRLTVL.

The DNA of the CDR3 is TGTGCCAGCAGCCTCCTTCCGGGACTAGCGGGGAACACCGGGGAGCTGTTTTTT. Encoded protein: CASSLLPGLAGNTGELFF. The chain links TRBV4-2 to TRBJ2-2; 12 bases map to TRBD2. Germline assignment: CDR1 LGHNA and CDR2 YNFKEQ. CDR3 size: 18 residues. V lost 4 bases to trimming and J lost 1 base; unmatched junction nucleotides: 7.

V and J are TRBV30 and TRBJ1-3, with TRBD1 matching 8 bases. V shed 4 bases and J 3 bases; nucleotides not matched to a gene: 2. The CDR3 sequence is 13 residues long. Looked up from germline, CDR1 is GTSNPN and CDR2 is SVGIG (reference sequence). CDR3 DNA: TGTGCCTGGACAGGGGGCCGTGGAAACACCATATATTTT. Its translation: CAWTGGRGNTIYF.

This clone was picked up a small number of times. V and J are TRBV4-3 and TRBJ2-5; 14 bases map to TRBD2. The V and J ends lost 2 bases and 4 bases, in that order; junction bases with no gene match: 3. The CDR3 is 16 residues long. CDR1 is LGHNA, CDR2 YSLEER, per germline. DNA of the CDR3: TGCGCCAGCAGCCAAACGACTAGCGGGGGGGGAGAGACCCAGTACTTC. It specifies CASSQTTSGGGETQYF.

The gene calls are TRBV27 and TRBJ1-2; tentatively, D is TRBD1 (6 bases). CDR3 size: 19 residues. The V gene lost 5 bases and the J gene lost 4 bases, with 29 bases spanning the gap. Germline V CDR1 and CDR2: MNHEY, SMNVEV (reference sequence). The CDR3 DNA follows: TGTGCCAGCAGTCCTAATGGGGGCGGAGTGTCAGGGCAGCTCTATGGCTACACCTTC. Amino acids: CASSPNGGGVSGQLYGYTF.

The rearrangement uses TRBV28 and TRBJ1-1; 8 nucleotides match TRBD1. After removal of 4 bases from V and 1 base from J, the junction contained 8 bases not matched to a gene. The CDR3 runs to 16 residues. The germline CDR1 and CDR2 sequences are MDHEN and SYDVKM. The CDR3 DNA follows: TGTGCCAGCAGTTCCCGGACAGGGCTGCAGAACACTGAAGCTTTCTTT. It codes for CASSSRTGLQNTEAFF.

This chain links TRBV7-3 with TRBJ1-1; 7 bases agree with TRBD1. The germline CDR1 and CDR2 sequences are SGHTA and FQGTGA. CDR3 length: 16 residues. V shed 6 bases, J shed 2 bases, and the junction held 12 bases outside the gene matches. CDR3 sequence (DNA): TGTGCCAGCAGACCAGGGGACCCAGGGGGTAACACTGAAGCTTTCTTT. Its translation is CASRPGDPGGNTEAFF.

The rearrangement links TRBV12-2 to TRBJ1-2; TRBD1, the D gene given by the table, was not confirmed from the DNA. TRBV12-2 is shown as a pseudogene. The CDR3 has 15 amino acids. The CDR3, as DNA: TGTGCAAGTCGCCGGGACAGAGTTTCTAACTATGGCTACACCTTC. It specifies CASRRDRVSNYGYTF.

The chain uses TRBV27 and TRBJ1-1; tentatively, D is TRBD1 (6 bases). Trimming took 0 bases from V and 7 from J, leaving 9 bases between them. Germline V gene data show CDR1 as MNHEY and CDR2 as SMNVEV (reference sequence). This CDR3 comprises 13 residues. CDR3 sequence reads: CASSLSRGFEAFF. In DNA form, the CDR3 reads TGTGCCAGCAGTTTATCCAGGGGTTTTGAAGCTTTCTTT.

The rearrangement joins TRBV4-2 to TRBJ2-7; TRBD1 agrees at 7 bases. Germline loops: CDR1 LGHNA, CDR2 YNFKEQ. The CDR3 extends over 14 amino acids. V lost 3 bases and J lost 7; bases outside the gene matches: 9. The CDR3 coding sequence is TGTGCCAGCAGCCAGGACACAGGGGATCCGGAGCAGTACTTC. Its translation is CASSQDTGDPEQYF.

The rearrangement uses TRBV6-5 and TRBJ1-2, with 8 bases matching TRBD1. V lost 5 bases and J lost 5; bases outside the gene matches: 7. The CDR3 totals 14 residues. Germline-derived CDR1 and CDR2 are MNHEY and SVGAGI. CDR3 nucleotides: TGTGCCAGCAGTCCAGGACAGGGCGTATATGGCTACACCTTC. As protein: CASSPGQGVYGYTF.

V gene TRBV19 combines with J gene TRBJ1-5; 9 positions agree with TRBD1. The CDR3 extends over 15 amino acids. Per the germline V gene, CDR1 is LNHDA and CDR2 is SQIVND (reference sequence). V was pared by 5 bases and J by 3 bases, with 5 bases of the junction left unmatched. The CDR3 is CASSHRGLNNQPQHF. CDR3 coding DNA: TGTGCCAGTAGTCACAGGGGGCTGAACAATCAGCCCCAGCATTTT.

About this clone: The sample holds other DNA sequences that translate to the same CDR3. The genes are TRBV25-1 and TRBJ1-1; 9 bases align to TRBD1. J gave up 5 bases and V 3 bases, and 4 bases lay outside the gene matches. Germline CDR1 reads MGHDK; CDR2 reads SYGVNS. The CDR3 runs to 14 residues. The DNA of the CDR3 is TGTGCCAGCAGTGAGCGACAGGGGGGGACTGAAGCTTTCTTT. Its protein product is CASSERQGGTEAFF.